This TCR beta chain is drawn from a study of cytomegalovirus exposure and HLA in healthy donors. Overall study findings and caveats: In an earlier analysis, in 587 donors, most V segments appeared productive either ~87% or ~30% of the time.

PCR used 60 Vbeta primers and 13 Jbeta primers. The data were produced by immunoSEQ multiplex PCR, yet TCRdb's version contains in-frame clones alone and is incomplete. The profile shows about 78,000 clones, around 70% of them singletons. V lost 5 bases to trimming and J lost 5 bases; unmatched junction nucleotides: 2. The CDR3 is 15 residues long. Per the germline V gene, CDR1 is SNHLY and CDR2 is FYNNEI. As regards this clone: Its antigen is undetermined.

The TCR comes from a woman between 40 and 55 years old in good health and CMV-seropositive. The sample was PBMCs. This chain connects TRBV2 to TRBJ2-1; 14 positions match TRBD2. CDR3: CASSQGLAGDNEQFF. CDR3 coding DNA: TGTGCCAGCAGTCAGGGACTAGCGGGAGACAATGAGCAGTTCTTC. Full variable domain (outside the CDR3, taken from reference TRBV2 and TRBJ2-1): EPEVTQTPSHQVTQMGQEVILRCVPISNHLYFYWYRQILGQKVEFLVSFYNNEISEKSEIFDDQFSVERPDGSNFTLKIRSTKLEDSAMYFCASSQGLAGDNEQFFGPGTRLTVL.